These 21 T cell receptor beta chains were all obtained from the same sample, sequenced in a study of CD8 T cells in Susac syndrome. Memory subsets were defined by CD27 and CD45RA staining for TEMRA sorting. A quantity of about 0.5 to 1 ug RNA underwent reverse transcription using random hexamers. From the immunoSEQ multiplex PCR reads, TCRdb called clonotypes with MiXCR, one entry per CDR3 protein. The repertoire consists of roughly 2,100 distinct CDR3 sequences, with 70% occurring once and the leading ten covering about 11%. The sample was CD8+ TEMRA cells from PBMCs. Subset of the sample: FACS-sorted terminally differentiated effector memory CD8+ T cells re-expressing CD45RA (CD8+ TEMRA). The receptors originated from a human donor with Susac syndrome.

Concerning this clonotype itself: A read error may produce the germline difference seen at one junction end. V is TRBV27 and J is TRBJ1-5; no reliable D call. The V gene's germline CDR1 is MNHEY and CDR2 SMNVEV (reference sequence). The CDR3 runs 14 residues. The CDR3 coding sequence is TGTGCCAGCAGCCCAATGCGGAGCAATCAGCGCCAGCATTTT. Translating gives CASSPMRSNQRQHF.

The J gene is TRBJ1-4, the V gene TRBV5-1; 10 bases are shared with TRBD1. The CDR3 contains 18 residues. After removal of 4 bases from V and 5 bases from J, the junction contained 14 bases not matched to a gene. Germline V CDR1 and CDR2: SGHRS, YFSETQ. CDR3 amino acids: CASSRESRDRGINEKLFF. CDR3 DNA: TGCGCCAGCAGCCGGGAGTCCCGGGACAGGGGCATAAATGAAAAACTGTTTTTT.

As regards this clonotype: Given a much more abundant clone one base away, this may be a read error. V is TRBV5-1 and J is TRBJ2-1, with 7 positions matching TRBD1. The J segment lost 5 bases and the V segment lost 3 bases, leaving 11 bases of the junction unmatched. The length of the CDR3 is 16 residues. The germline CDR1 and CDR2 sequences are SGHRS and YFSETQ. In DNA, the CDR3 is TGCGCCAGCAGCTGGGACAGACTCCTAAAAAACAATGAGCAGTTCTTC. Residues: CASSWDRLLKNNEQFF.

CDR3 region: CASSLNAMGQGSGANVLTF. In DNA form, the CDR3 reads TGTGCCAGCAGCTTAAATGCCATGGGACAGGGCTCTGGGGCCAACGTCCTGACTTTC. The chain combines TRBV7-3 with TRBJ2-6, with 9 bases that match TRBD1. The CDR3 is 19 residues long. V shed 1 base and J 0 bases; nucleotides not matched to a gene: 7. Germline V CDR1 and CDR2: SGHTA, FQGTGA.

This rearrangement joins TRBV28 to TRBJ1-2; D may be TRBD1 (5 bases). The CDR3 length is 18 residues. V was pared by 3 bases and J by 1 base, with 21 bases between. Germline V gene sequence: CDR1 MDHEN, CDR2 SYDVKM. The CDR3 spells CASSLDDRFKSFNYGYTF. The CDR3 coding sequence is TGTGCCAGCAGTTTGGACGACAGATTCAAGAGTTTTAACTATGGCTACACCTTC.

The chain has TRBV6-1 and TRBJ2-3; maybe TRBD2 (6 bases). The germline gives CDR1 MNHNS, CDR2 SASEGT. This CDR3 is built from 18 residues. Trimming stripped 4 bases from V and 3 bases from J, with 23 bases between. CDR3 sequence (DNA): TGTGCCAGCAGTGGCGTGGTCCGGGACTGGGAAAGAACAGATACGCAGTATTTT. This codes for CASSGVVRDWERTDTQYF.

The CDR3 spells CASSYAAYNEQFF. CDR3 in DNA: TGTGCCAGCAGTTACGCGGCATACAATGAGCAGTTCTTC. The J gene is TRBJ2-1, the V gene TRBV6-6; D gene unclear. The CDR3 contains 13 residues. V lost 2 bases, J lost 4 bases, and 6 bases lay in between. Germline lookup yields CDR1 MNHNY and CDR2 SVGAGI (reference sequence).

This clonotype came up a few times. Possible read error: a much larger clone is one base away. The rearrangement joins TRBV4-2 to TRBJ2-1; D remains ambiguous. The length of the CDR3 is 19 residues. The germline CDR1 and CDR2 sequences are LGHNA and YNFKEQ. The germline V and J ends were trimmed by 8 bases and 13 bases, with 39 bases remaining between them. The chain's CDR3 is CASRPWELLTYSSPQLQFF. The CDR3 DNA is TGTGCCAGCCGTCCGTGGGAACTGCTAACGTACAGTTCGCCGCAATTACAGTTCTTC.

CDR3 coding DNA: TGCAGTGCTAGAGATAATTCTGGAGGCGGTCGAAACTATGGCTACACCTTC. This sequence encodes CSARDNSGGGRNYGYTF. The V and J genes are TRBV20-1 and TRBJ1-2; D gene uncertain. The V end was cut by 0 bases, the J end by 2 bases, with 19 bases between. The CDR3 extends over 17 amino acids. CDR1 and CDR2 from the germline V gene are DFQATT and SNEGSKA (reference sequence).

Judged by abundance, this clonotype is large. The chain joins TRBV6-1 to TRBJ1-1; D may be TRBD1 (5 bases). Trimming removed 6 bases at V and 7 bases at J, with 9 bases between. The CDR3 is 11 residues long. Per germline, CDR1 MNHNS and CDR2 SASEGT. The chain's CDR3 is CASSPGLEAFF. For the CDR3, the DNA is TGTGCCAGCAGCCCAGGGCTTGAAGCTTTCTTT.

About this clonotype: Being one base from a much bigger clone, this may be a read error. The chain joins TRBV25-1 to TRBJ1-4; D not resolved. CDR3 size: 13 residues. Germline-derived CDR1 and CDR2 are MGHDK and SYGVNS. V lost 6 bases and J 7 bases, leaving 12 bases between the germline ends. CDR3 DNA sequence: TGTGCCAGCAGCTGGGTCAGGAGTGAAAAACTGTTTTTT. Its protein is CASSWVRSEKLFF.

V gene TRBV29-1 combines with J gene TRBJ1-2, with 9 bases fitting TRBD1. V was pared by 5 bases and J by 6 bases, with 7 bases of the junction left unmatched. There are 13 residues in the CDR3. Germline CDR1 and CDR2: SQVTM and ANQGSEA. This CDR3 is CSVRGTGRDGYTF. In DNA, the CDR3 is TGCAGCGTTCGAGGGACAGGGCGGGATGGCTACACCTTC.

V and J are TRBV28 and TRBJ2-6; D not certain. CDR3 length: 16 residues. Trimming stripped 6 bases from V and 5 bases from J, with 17 bases between. Germline V gene sequence: CDR1 MDHEN, CDR2 SYDVKM. CDR3 DNA sequence: TGTGCCAGCAGCCACCAGAAGGCCTTCTGGGCCAACGTCCTGACTTTC. This gives the protein CASSHQKAFWANVLTF.

To note about this clonotype: The junction shows a germline mismatch at one end, possibly a read error. The CDR3 region is CSVYEWALF. Written as DNA, the CDR3 is TGCAGCGTTTATGAATGGGCTCTCTTT. The genes are TRBV29-1 and TRBJ1-1; D ambiguous. This CDR3 is 9 amino acids long. CDR1 is SQVTM and CDR2 is ANQGSEA in the germline V gene. Filled out from reference TRBV29-1 and TRBJ1-1, the complete variable domain reads SAVISQKPSRDICQRGTSLTIQCQVDSQVTMMFWYRQQPGQSLTLIATANQGSEATYESGFVIDKFPISRPNLTFSTLTVSNMSPEDSSIYLCSVYEWALFGQGTRLTVV.

V and J are TRBV10-3 and TRBJ2-7, with 9 bases fitting TRBD1. V lost 6 bases, J lost 2 bases, and 8 bases stayed unmatched. The germline V gene has CDR1 ENHRY and CDR2 SYGVKD. This CDR3 is 15 amino acids long. DNA of the CDR3: TGTGCCATCAGGGAACCGGGACAGGGACCCTACGAGCAGTACTTC. It codes for CAIREPGQGPYEQYF.

The chain employs TRBV27 and TRBJ2-2; 8 positions match TRBD1. This CDR3 comprises 17 residues. V lost 1 base, J lost 11 bases, and 15 bases stayed unmatched. Germline-derived CDR1 and CDR2 are MNHEY and SMNVEV (reference sequence). The CDR3 loop reads CASSLYRTGIGTDELFF. CDR3 nucleotides: TGTGCCAGCAGTTTATACCGGACAGGGATCGGCACCGATGAGCTGTTTTTT.

Only a few counts were recorded for this clonotype. The chain is built from TRBV5-5 and TRBJ1-3; 10 nucleotides agree with TRBD1. This CDR3 region has 18 residues. Germline loops: CDR1 SGHKS, CDR2 YYEKEE (reference sequence). Germline trimming cut 3 bases from V and 0 bases from J; bases unmatched to any gene: 9. CDR3 sequence: CASSYRQGAMSSGNTIYF. The CDR3 DNA reads as TGTGCCAGCAGCTACCGACAGGGGGCCATGAGCTCTGGAAACACCATATATTTT.

The genes are TRBV11-2 and TRBJ2-3, with D uncertain. Looked up from germline, CDR1 is SGHAT and CDR2 is FQNNGV. Trimming took 1 base from V and 5 from J, leaving 1 base between them. The CDR3 has 11 amino acids. DNA for the CDR3: TGTGCCAGCAGCTTAGTAGATACGCAGTATTTT. It is translated as CASSLVDTQYF.

The rearrangement links TRBV12-3 or TRBV12-4 to TRBJ2-3; 8 nucleotides line up with TRBD2. This CDR3 has 15 amino acids. V lost 6 bases and J lost 6; bases outside the gene matches: 11. The CDR3 region has the DNA TGTGCCAGCAGCGGAGTAGCGGGGATCCCCGATACGCAGTATTTT. Its translation is CASSGVAGIPDTQYF.

The V gene is TRBV10-3, the J gene TRBJ2-1; the match to TRBD2 covers 7 bases. Germline trimming cut 0 bases from V and 4 bases from J; bases unmatched to any gene: 9. This CDR3 is 17 amino acids long. Per the germline V gene, CDR1 is ENHRY and CDR2 is SYGVKD. The CDR3 coding sequence is TGTGCCATCAGTGAGTCTTTCCAGCGGGGTTCATACAATGAGCAGTTCTTC. Protein: CAISESFQRGSYNEQFF.

This clonotype has a single count. The rearrangement uses TRBV9 and TRBJ2-1, with TRBD2 matching over 7 bases. The V gene's germline CDR1 is SGDLS and CDR2 YYNGEE. V lost 0 bases to trimming and J lost 6 bases; unmatched junction nucleotides: 12. The CDR3 has 17 amino acids. The CDR3 DNA sequence: TGTGCCAGCAGCGTAGCTCGGTCGGGGGGACTCCCCAATGAGCAGTTCTTC. Translating it yields CASSVARSGGLPNEQFF.